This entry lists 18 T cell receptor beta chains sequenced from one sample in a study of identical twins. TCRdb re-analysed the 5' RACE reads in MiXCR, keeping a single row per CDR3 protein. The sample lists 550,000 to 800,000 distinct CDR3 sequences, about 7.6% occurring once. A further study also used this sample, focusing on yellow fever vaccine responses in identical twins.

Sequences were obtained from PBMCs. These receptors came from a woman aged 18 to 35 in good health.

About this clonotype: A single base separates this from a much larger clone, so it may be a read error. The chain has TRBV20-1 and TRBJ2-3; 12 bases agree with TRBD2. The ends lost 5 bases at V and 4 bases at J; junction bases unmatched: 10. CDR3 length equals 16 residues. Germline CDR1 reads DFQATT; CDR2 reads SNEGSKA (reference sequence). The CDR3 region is CSAPYLAGGPPDTQYF. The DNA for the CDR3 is TGCAGTGCTCCGTATCTAGCGGGAGGGCCCCCAGATACGCAGTATTTT.

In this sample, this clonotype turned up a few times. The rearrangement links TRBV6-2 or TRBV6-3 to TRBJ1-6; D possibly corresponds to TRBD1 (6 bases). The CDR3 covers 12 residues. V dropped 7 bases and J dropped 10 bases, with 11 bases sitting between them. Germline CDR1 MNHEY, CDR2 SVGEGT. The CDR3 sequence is CASKTGGSPLHF. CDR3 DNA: TGTGCCAGCAAGACAGGAGGATCACCCCTCCACTTT.

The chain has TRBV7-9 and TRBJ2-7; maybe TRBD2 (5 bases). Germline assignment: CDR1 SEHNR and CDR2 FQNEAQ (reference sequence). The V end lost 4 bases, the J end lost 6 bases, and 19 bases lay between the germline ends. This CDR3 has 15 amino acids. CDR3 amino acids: CASSSDRWLTTEQYV. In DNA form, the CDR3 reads TGTGCCAGCAGCTCCGATCGCTGGTTGACTACCGAGCAGTACGTC.

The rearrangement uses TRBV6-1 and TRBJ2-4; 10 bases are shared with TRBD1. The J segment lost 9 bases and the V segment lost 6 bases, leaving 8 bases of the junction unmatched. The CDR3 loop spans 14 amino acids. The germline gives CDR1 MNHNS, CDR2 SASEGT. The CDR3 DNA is TGTGCCAGCAGCCGACAGGGGGCGGGGGCCATTCAGTACTTC. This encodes CASSRQGAGAIQYF.

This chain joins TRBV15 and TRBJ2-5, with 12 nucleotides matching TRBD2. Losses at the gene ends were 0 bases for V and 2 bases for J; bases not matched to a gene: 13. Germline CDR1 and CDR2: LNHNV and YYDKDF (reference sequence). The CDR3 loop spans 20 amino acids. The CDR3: CATSRDLLAGGTGVQETQYF. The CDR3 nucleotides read TGTGCCACCAGCAGAGATCTACTAGCGGGGGGTACCGGCGTTCAAGAGACCCAGTACTTC.

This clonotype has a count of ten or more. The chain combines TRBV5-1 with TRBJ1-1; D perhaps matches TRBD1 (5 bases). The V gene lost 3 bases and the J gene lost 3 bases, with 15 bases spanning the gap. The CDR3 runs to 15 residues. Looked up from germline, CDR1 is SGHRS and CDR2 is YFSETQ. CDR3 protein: CASSSGAPSHTEAFF. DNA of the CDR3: TGCGCCAGCAGCTCTGGGGCCCCAAGCCACACTGAAGCTTTCTTT.

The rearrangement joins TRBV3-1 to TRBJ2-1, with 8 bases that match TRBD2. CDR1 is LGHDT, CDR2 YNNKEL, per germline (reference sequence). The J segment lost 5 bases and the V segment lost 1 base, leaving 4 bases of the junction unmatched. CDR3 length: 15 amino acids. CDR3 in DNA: TGTGCCAGCAGCCAAGTAACTAGCGGAAACAATGAGCAGTTCTTC. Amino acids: CASSQVTSGNNEQFF.

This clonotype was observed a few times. DNA for the CDR3: TGTGCCAGCAGCTCCATGACTAGCGGGAGGATCAATGAGCAGTTCTTC. It codes for CASSSMTSGRINEQFF. This chain joins TRBV7-2 and TRBJ2-1; 13 nucleotides agree with TRBD2. Germline assignment: CDR1 SGHTA and CDR2 FQGNSA. The junction had 6 bases not matched to a gene; V was cut back by 4 bases and J by 6 bases. The CDR3 loop spans 16 amino acids.

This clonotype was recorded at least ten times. The chain's CDR3 is CASSLDLGARKGEQFF. In DNA form, the CDR3 reads TGTGCCAGCAGTTTAGATTTGGGGGCAAGGAAGGGTGAGCAGTTCTTC. The chain is built from TRBV12-3 or TRBV12-4 and TRBJ2-1, with D possibly being TRBD1 (6 bases). The CDR3 has 16 amino acids. Trimming stripped 1 base from V and 9 bases from J, with 19 bases between.

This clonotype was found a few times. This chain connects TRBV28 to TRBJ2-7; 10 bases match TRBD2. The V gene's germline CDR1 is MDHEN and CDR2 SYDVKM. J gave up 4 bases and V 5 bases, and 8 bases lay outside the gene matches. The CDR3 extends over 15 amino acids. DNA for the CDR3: TGTGCCAGCAGTCTTCTAGCGGGAGTTATGTACGAGCAGTACTTC. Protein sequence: CASSLLAGVMYEQYF.

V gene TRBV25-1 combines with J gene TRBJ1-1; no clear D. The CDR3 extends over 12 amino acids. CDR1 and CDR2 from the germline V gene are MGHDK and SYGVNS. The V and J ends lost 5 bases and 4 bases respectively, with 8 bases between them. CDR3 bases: TGTGCCAGCAGTCTCCACGGCACTGAAGCTTTCTTT. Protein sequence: CASSLHGTEAFF.

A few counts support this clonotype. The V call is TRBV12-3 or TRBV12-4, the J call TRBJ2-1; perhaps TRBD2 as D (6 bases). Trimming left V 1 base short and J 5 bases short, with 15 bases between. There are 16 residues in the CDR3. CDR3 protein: CASSLEVAGPNNEQFF. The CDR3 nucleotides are TGTGCCAGCAGTTTAGAAGTGGCGGGGCCTAACAATGAGCAGTTCTTC.

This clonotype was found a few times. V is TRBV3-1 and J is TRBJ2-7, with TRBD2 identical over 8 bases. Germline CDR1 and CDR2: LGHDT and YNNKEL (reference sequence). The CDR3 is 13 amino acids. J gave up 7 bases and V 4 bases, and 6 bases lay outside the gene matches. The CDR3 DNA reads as TGTGCCAGCAGCCCTGCGGGAGGCGGGGAGCAGTACTTC. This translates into CASSPAGGGEQYF.

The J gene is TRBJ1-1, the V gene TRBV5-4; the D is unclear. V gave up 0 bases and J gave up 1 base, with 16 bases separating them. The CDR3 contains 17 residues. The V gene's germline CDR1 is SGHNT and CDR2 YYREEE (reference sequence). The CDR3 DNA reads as TGTGCCAGCAGCTTGGGTCCTCCGCCCCTTCGGAACACTGAAGCTTTCTTT. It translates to CASSLGPPPLRNTEAFF.

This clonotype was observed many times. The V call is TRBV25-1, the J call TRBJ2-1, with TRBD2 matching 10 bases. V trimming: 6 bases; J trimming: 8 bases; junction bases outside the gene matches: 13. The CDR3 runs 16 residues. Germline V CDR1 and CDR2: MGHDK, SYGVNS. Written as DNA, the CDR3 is TGTGCCAGCAGCCCCTGGGTAGCGGGAGGTCGGGATGAGCAGTTCTTC. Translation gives CASSPWVAGGRDEQFF. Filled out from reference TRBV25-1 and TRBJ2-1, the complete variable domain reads EADIYQTPRYLVIGTGKKITLECSQTMGHDKMYWYQQDPGMELHLIHYSYGVNSTEKGDLSSESTVSRIRTEHFPLTLESARPSHTSQYLCASSPWVAGGRDEQFFGPGTRLTVL.

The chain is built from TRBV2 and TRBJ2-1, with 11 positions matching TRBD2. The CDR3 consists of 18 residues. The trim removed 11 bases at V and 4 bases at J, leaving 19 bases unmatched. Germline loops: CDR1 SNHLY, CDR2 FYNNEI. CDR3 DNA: TGTGCCTGCTGTGTCTGGATAGCGGGAGGGAGTTTGTACAATGAGCAGTTCTTC. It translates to CACCVWIAGGSLYNEQFF. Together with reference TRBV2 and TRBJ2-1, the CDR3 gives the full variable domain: EPEVTQTPSHQVTQMGQEVILRCVPISNHLYFYWYRQILGQKVEFLVSFYNNEISEKSEIFDDQFSVERPDGSNFTLKIRSTKLEDSAMYFCACCVWIAGGSLYNEQFFGPGTRLTVL.

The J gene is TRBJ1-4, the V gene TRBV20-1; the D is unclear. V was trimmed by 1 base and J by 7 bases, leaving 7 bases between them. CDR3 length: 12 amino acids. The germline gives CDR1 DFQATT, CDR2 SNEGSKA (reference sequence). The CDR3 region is CSARGSGEKLFF. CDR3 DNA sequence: TGCAGTGCTAGAGGATCAGGTGAAAAACTGTTTTTT.

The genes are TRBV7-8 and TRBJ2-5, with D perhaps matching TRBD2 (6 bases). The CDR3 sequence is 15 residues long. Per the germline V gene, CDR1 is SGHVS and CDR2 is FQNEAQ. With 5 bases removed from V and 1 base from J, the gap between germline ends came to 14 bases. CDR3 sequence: CASSEERVFQETQYF. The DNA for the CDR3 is TGTGCCAGCAGCGAGGAGCGGGTTTTCCAAGAGACCCAGTACTTC.